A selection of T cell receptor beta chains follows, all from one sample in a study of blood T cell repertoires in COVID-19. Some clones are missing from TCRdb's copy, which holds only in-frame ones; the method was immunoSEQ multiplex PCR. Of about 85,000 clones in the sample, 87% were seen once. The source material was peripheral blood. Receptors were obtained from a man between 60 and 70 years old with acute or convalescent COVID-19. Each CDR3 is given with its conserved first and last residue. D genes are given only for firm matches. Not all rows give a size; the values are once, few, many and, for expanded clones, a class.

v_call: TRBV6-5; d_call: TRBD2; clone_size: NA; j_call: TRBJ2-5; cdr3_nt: TGTGCCAGCAGTTACTCGGGAGCGGGGCCCCAAGAGACCCAGTACTTC; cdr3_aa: CASSYSGAGPQETQYF
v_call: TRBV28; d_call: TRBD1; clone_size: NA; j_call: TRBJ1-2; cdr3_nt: TGTGCCAGCAGCCAGGGACAGGGAGAGTATGGCTACACCTTC; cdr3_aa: CASSQGQGEYGYTF
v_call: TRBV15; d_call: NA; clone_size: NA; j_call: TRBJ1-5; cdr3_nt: TGTGCCACCAGCAGAGCCCCGGGATATAGCAATCAGCCCCAGCATTTT; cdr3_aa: CATSRAPGYSNQPQHF
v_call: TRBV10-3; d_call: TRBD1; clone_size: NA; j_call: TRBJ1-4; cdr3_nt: TGTGCCATCCGGGACAGGGTCGATGAAAAACTGTTTTTT; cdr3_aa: CAIRDRVDEKLFF
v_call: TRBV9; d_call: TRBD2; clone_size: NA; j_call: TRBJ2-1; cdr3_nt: TGTGCCAGCAGCTATACCGGGACTAGTGAGGGTGAGCAGTTCTTC; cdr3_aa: CASSYTGTSEGEQFF
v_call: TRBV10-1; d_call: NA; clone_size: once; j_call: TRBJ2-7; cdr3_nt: TGCGCCAGCGGTAGCGATCAGTACTTC; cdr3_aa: CASGSDQYF
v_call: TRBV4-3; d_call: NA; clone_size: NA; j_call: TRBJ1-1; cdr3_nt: TGCGCCAGCAGCCAAGACCCGACAACTGAAGCTTTCTTT; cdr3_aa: CASSQDPTTEAFF
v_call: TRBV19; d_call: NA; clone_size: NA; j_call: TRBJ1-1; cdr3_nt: TGTGCCAGTAGTAGTAACAGGCATTCCCCTGAAGCTTTCTTT; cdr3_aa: CASSSNRHSPEAFF
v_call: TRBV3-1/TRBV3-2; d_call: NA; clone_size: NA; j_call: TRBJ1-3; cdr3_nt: TGTGCCAGCAGCCAAGAAATACTCCGCCGGACACCTGGAAACACCATATATTTT; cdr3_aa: CASSQEILRRTPGNTIYF
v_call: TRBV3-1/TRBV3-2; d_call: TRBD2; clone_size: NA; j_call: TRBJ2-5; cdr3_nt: TGTGCCAGCAGCCGCCTCCCGGGACTAGCGGGGGGGATTTCAGAGACCCAGTACTTC; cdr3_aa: CASSRLPGLAGGISETQYF
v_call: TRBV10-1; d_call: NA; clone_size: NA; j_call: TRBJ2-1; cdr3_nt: TGCGCCAGCAGTAGTAGCGGTTCCTACAATGAGCAGTTCTTC; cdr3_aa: CASSSSGSYNEQFF
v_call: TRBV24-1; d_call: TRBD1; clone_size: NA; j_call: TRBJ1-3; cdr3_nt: TGTGCCACCAGTGATGCCCGACAGGGCGACTCTGGAAACACCATATATTTT; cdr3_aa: CATSDARQGDSGNTIYF
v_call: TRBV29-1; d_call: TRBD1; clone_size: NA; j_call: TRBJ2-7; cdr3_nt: TGCAGCGTTGAACTGGCAGGGGGCGGCGAGCAGTACTTC; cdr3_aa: CSVELAGGGEQYF
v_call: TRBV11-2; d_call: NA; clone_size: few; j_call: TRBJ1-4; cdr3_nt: TGTGCCAGCAGGCTAACAGGGACGGGTGAAAAACTGTTTTTT; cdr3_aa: CASRLTGTGEKLFF
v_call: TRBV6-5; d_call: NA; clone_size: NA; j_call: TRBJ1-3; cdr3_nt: TGTGCCAGCAGCTCCGGGACAGGAAACACCATATATTTT; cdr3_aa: CASSSGTGNTIYF
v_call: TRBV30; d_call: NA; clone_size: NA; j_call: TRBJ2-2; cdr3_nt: TGTGCCTGGACGGCGGGGGCCACCGGGGAGCTGTTTTTT; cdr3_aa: CAWTAGATGELFF
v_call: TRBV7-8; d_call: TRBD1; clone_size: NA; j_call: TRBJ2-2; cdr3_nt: TGTGCCAGCAGCTTATTTACGAGACCGGGCCCGGGGGGACAGGGGAACACCGGGGAGCTGTTTTTT; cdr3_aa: CASSLFTRPGPGGQGNTGELFF
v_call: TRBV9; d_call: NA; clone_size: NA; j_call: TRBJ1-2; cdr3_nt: TGTGCCAGCAGCGTAGGGTATACCGCCAGTGGCTACACCTTC; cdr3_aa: CASSVGYTASGYTF
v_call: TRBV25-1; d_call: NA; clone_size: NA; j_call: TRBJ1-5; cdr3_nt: TGTGCCAGCAGTCAACAGGGAAATCAGCCCCAGCATTTT; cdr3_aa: CASSQQGNQPQHF
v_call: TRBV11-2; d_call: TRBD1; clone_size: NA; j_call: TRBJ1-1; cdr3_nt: TGTGCCAGCAGTTCGGACAGGGACACTGAAGCTTTCTTT; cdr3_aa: CASSSDRDTEAFF
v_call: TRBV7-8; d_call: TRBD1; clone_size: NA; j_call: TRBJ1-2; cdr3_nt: TGTGCCAGCAGCATCCGGGACAGCGCTATCTATGGCTACACCTTC; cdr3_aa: CASSIRDSAIYGYTF
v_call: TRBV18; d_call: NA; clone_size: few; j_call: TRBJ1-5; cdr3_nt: TGTGCCAGCTCAGCGGGGGGGAACGTTAATCAGCCCCAGCATTTT; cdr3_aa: CASSAGGNVNQPQHF
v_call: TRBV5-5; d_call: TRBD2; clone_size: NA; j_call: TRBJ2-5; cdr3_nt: TGTGCCAGCAGCTTAATCCGGACTAGCGGGGGGGCCCAAGAGACCCAGTACTTC; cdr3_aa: CASSLIRTSGGAQETQYF
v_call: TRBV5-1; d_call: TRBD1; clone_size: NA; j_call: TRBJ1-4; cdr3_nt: TGCGCCAGCAGCCCCTTAGGGACAGGGGAAGAAAAACTGTTTTTT; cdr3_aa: CASSPLGTGEEKLFF
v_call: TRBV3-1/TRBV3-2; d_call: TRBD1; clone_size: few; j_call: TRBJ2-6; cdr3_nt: TGTGCCAGCAGCCTACAGGGGGACTCTGGGGCCAACGTCCTGACTTTC; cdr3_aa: CASSLQGDSGANVLTF
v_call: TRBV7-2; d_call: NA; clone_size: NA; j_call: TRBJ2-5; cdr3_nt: TGTGCCAGCAGCCTACAGAGGGTAGCTTCAGAGACCCAGTACTTC; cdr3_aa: CASSLQRVASETQYF
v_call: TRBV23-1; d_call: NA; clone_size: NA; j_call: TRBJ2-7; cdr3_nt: TGCGCCAGCAGTCCCTACTACGAGCAGTACTTC; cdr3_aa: CASSPYYEQYF
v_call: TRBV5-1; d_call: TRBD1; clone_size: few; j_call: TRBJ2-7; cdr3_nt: TGCGCCAGCACCTACGGACAGGGGGGACTCTACGAGCAGTACTTC; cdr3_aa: CASTYGQGGLYEQYF
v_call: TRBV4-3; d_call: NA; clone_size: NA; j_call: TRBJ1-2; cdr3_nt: TGCGCCAGCAGCCAAGAAATGGGCAGGGCCGGCTACACCTTC; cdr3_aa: CASSQEMGRAGYTF
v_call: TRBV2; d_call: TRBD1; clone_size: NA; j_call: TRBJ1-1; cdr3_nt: TGTGCCAGCAGACAACAGGGGGCGCCCACTGAAGCTTTCTTT; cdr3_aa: CASRQQGAPTEAFF
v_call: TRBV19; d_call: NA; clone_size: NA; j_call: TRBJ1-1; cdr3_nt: TGTGCCAGTAGTATGGGTGGGGCGATACGTCTGAACACTGAAGCTTTCTTT; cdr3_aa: CASSMGGAIRLNTEAFF
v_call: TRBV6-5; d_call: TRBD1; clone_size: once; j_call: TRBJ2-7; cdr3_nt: TGTGCCAGCAGTCAAACCGGGACAGGGTCCGAGCAGTACTTC; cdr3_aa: CASSQTGTGSEQYF
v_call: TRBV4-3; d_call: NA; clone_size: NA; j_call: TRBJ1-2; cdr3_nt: TGCGCCAGCAGCCAAGAGTGGGGGAGGGATGGCTACACCTTC; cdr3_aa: CASSQEWGRDGYTF
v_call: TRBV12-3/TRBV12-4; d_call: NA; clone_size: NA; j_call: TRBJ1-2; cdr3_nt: TGTGCCAGCAGTTCAAGCCCCCTCTATGGCTACACCTTC; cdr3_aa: CASSSSPLYGYTF
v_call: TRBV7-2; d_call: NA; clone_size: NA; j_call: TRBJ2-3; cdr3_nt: TGTGCCAGCAGCTTAGCCTTGAGACGGGGCACAGATACGCAGTATTTT; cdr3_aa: CASSLALRRGTDTQYF
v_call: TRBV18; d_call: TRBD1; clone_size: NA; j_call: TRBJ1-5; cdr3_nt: TGTGCCAGCTCGCCGGGACAGAGGTATAGCAATCAGCCCCAGCATTTT; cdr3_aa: CASSPGQRYSNQPQHF
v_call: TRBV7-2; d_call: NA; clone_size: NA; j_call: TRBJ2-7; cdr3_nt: TGTGCCAGCAGCCGCGGGACAGCGGCCTACGAGCAGTACTTC; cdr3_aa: CASSRGTAAYEQYF
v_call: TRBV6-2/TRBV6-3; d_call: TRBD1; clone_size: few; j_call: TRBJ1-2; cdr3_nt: TGTGCCAGCAGTTCACCGACAGGGAACTATGGCTACACCTTC; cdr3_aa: CASSSPTGNYGYTF
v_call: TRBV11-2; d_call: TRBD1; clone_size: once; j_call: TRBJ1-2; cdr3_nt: TGTGCCAGCAGCTCCCGGGACAGGGCCTATGGCTACACCTTC; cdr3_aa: CASSSRDRAYGYTF
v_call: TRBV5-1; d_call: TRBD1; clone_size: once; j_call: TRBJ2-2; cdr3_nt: TGCGCCAGCAGCTTGGGACAGGGACAAACCGGGGAGCTGTTTTTT; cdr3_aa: CASSLGQGQTGELFF
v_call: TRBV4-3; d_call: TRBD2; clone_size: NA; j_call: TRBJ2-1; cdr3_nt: TGCGCCAGCAGCCAAGAGGCTAGCGGTGCCTACAATGAGCAGTTCTTC; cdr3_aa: CASSQEASGAYNEQFF
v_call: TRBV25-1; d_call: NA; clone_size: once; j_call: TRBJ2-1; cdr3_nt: TGTGCCAGCAGTGAAGGTCCTGGATCGCGGGTGGAGCAGTTCTTC; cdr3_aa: CASSEGPGSRVEQFF
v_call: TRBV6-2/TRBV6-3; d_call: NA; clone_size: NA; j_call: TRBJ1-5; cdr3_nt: TGTGCCAGCAGCCTTATCCCGCGTCAGCCCCAGCATTTT; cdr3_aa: CASSLIPRQPQHF
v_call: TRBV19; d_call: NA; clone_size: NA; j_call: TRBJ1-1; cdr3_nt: TGTGCCAGTAGTCTCACAAGGGGGGAAGCTTTCTTT; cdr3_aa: CASSLTRGEAFF
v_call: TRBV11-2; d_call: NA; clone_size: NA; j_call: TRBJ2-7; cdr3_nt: TGTGCCAGCAGCTTGTTCCTAGGGGGGGAGGAGCAGTACTTC; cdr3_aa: CASSLFLGGEEQYF
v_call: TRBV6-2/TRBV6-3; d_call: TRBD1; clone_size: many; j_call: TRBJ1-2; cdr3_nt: TGTGCCAGCAGTCCGAGACAGGGTAGCGGAGACTATGGCTACACCTTC; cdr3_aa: CASSPRQGSGDYGYTF
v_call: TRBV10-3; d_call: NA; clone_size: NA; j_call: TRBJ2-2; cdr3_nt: TGTGCCATCAGCCCTTCCGGTGGGACCGGGGGCGGGGAGCTGTTTTTT; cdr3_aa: CAISPSGGTGGGELFF
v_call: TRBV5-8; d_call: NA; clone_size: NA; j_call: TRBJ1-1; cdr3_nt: TGTGCCAGCAGCTTGGGGTTTTCGGGGACTGAAGCTTTCTTT; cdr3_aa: CASSLGFSGTEAFF
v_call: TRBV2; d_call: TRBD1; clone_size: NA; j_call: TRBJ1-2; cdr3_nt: TGTGCCAGCAGTGAATCCCAGGGGGACTATGGCTACACCTTC; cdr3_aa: CASSESQGDYGYTF
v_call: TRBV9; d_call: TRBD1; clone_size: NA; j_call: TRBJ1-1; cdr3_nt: TGTGCCAGCAGCCCCAGAGGACAGGGCAACACTGAAGCTTTCTTT; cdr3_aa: CASSPRGQGNTEAFF
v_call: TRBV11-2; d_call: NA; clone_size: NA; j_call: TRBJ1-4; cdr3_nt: TGTGCCAGCAGCCAGACTGGGACATCTAATGAAAAACTGTTTTTT; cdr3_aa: CASSQTGTSNEKLFF
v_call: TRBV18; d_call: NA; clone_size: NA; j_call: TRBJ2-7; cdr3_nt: TGTGCCAGCTCTCAAACGATGGGGGGGCGCTGGGAGCAGTACTTC; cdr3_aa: CASSQTMGGRWEQYF
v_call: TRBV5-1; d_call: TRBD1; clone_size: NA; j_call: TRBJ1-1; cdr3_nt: TGCGCCAGCAGCAGGACGGGACAGTCGAACACTGAAGCTTTCTTT; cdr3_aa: CASSRTGQSNTEAFF
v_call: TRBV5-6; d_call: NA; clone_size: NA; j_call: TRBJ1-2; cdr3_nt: TGTGCCAGCAGCTTGGAGGCAGGCAATGACTATGGCTACACCTTC; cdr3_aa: CASSLEAGNDYGYTF